The clone carrying this T cell receptor beta chain showed up just once. Repertoires were generated with immunoSEQ multiplex PCR, while TCRdb's copy carries only in-frame clones and drops some. Among about 870,000 clones listed, approximately 92% were seen once. The record originates from a study of shared clonotypes between healthy human individuals. CD8 cells regarded as naive lacked CD45RO, were positively chosen for CCR7, and omitted terminally differentiated effector memory CD45RA+ cells. CDR1 and CDR2 (germline): SGHDT, YYEEEE. This CDR3 comprises 16 residues. Deletions cut 0 bases from V and 1 base from J, with 11 bases between.

The chain employs TRBV5-6 and TRBJ1-3, with D possibly matching TRBD1 (5 bases). This clonotype was sampled from a man aged 25 to 40 in good health. Source material: naive CD8+ T cells sorted from blood. CDR3 protein: CASSLGIQVSGNTIYF. CDR3 DNA: TGTGCCAGCAGCTTGGGAATACAGGTTTCTGGAAACACCATATATTTT. Drawing the rest from reference TRBV5-6 and TRBJ1-3, the complete variable domain is DAGVTQSPTHLIKTRGQQVTLRCSPKSGHDTVSWYQQALGQGPQFIFQYYEEEERQRGNFPDRFSGHQFPNYSSELNVNALLLGDSALYLCASSLGIQVSGNTIYFGEGSWLTVV.